One and the same sample provided the 27 T cell receptor beta chains below, sequenced in a study of blood T cells in healthy people across ages. A second PCR, run for roughly 7 to 11 cycles, used a sample-barcoded 5' primer plus a J-beta primer mix. Each CDR3 protein is one row after TCRdb ran MiXCR on the 5' RACE reads. In the table there are over a million distinct CDR3 sequences, 40% to 50% of which are singletons. Sequencing was carried out using blood. The receptors were gathered from a woman aged 60-75 years in good health.

V gene TRBV6-1 combines with J gene TRBJ1-2; no reliable D call. The CDR3 runs to 16 residues. Trimming left V 3 bases short and J 4 bases short, with 18 bases between. Per the germline V gene, CDR1 is MNHNS and CDR2 is SASEGT. The CDR3 loop is CASSDPISSWTYGYTF. For the CDR3, the DNA is TGTGCCAGCAGTGACCCAATTTCGTCCTGGACCTATGGCTACACCTTC.

Here the CDR3 reads CASSQDPPSGPYNEQFF. As DNA, the CDR3 is TGTGCCAGCAGCCAAGATCCTCCTAGCGGGCCGTACAATGAGCAGTTCTTC. This chain joins TRBV14 and TRBJ2-1, with 8 nucleotides matching TRBD2. Losses at the gene ends were 0 bases for V and 4 bases for J; bases not matched to a gene: 8. Per germline, CDR1 SGHDN and CDR2 FVKESK. The CDR3 length is 17 residues.

V is TRBV5-1 and J is TRBJ2-6; a weak D match, TRBD1 (5 bases). This CDR3 comprises 16 residues. V lost 0 bases and J lost 0, with 7 bases in between. From germline, CDR1 is SGHRS and CDR2 YFSETQ. The CDR3 DNA reads TGCGCCAGCAGCTTGGGACAGACCTCTGGGGCCAACGTCCTGACTTTC. The encoded protein is CASSLGQTSGANVLTF.

This clonotype was observed a handful of times. V gene TRBV7-9 combines with J gene TRBJ2-3, with D unresolved. V shed 5 bases and J shed 6 bases, with 9 bases lying between them. The CDR3 runs to 12 residues. Germline CDR1 SEHNR, CDR2 FQNEAQ (reference sequence). In DNA, the CDR3 is TGTGCCAGCAGCCCGCCGGATGATACGCAGTATTTT. This translates into CASSPPDDTQYF.

The chain combines TRBV12-3 or TRBV12-4 with TRBJ1-2, with D perhaps matching TRBD1 (5 bases). V was pared by 5 bases and J by 8 bases, with 12 bases between. There are 12 residues in the CDR3. The CDR3 DNA follows: TGTGCCAGCAGTGGCCACAGGTACGGCTACACCTTC. It specifies CASSGHRYGYTF.

The gene calls are TRBV2 and TRBJ2-5; D may be TRBD2 (5 bases). Germline V CDR1 and CDR2: SNHLY, FYNNEI. CDR3 length: 14 amino acids. With 5 bases removed from V and 11 bases from J, the gap between germline ends came to 21 bases. CDR3 sequence: CASSFQVAGDEQYF. CDR3 DNA: TGTGCCAGCAGTTTTCAGGTCGCCGGGGATGAGCAGTACTTC.

The table lists this clonotype with a few counts. This chain uses TRBV4-1 with TRBJ2-1; D is undetermined. Trimming took off 0 bases at V and 0 bases at J, with 9 bases between the two ends. This CDR3 is 16 amino acids long. Germline V CDR1 and CDR2: MGHRA, YSYEKL. The chain's CDR3 is CASSQDWTSSYNEQFF. The DNA for the CDR3 is TGCGCCAGCAGCCAAGATTGGACCAGCTCCTACAATGAGCAGTTCTTC.

This clonotype occurred a few times. The chain carries TRBV12-3 or TRBV12-4 and TRBJ2-4; D call uncertain. The CDR3 has 14 residues. V lost 1 base to trimming and J lost 8 bases, with 12 bases between them. CDR3 sequence reads: CASSLDLRMDIQYF. CDR3 nucleotide sequence: TGTGCCAGCAGTTTAGACCTAAGGATGGACATTCAGTACTTC.

The chain employs TRBV5-1 and TRBJ2-7, with TRBD2 identical over 13 bases. With 0 bases clipped from V and 4 bases from J, the junction kept 10 bases outside the gene matches. CDR1 SGHRS and CDR2 YFSETQ come from the germline V gene. The CDR3 has 18 amino acids. The CDR3 spells CASSLGLAGGKWGYEQYF. The DNA of the CDR3 is TGCGCCAGCAGCTTGGGACTAGCGGGAGGAAAATGGGGTTACGAGCAGTACTTC.

This clonotype turned up a few times. The rearrangement uses TRBV3-1 and TRBJ2-1, with D tentatively TRBD2 (5 bases). Germline V gene lookup returns CDR1 LGHDT and CDR2 YNNKEL (reference sequence). V was trimmed by 4 bases and J by 9 bases, leaving 13 bases between them. CDR3 length: 13 residues. Here the CDR3 DNA reads TGTGCCAGCAGCCCCGCCCTTACTAGTGAGCAGTTCTTC. This encodes CASSPALTSEQFF.

In its sample, this clonotype was seen a few times. The chain is built from TRBV27 and TRBJ2-5; 9 positions agree with TRBD1. The V and J ends lost 6 bases and 4 bases, in that order; junction bases with no gene match: 12. The CDR3 consists of 16 residues. Germline V gene data show CDR1 as MNHEY and CDR2 as SMNVEV (reference sequence). The CDR3 loop reads CASSRRQGQGGETQYF. DNA of the CDR3: TGTGCCAGCAGCAGACGCCAGGGACAGGGAGGAGAGACCCAGTACTTC.

This chain connects TRBV24-1 to TRBJ2-5; 8 nucleotides match TRBD1. This CDR3 contains 13 residues. With V trimmed by 3 bases and J by 4 bases, 0 bases remained unmatched. Looked up from germline, CDR1 is KGHDR and CDR2 is SFDVKD. CDR3: CATSDGQGETQYF. CDR3 bases: TGTGCCACCAGTGATGGACAGGGAGAGACCCAGTACTTC.

The chain couples TRBV15 to TRBJ2-3, with 10 bases identical to TRBD2. CDR3 length equals 16 residues. The germline V gene encodes CDR1 LNHNV and CDR2 YYDKDF (reference sequence). Losses at the gene ends were 0 bases for V and 5 bases for J; bases not matched to a gene: 5. Here the CDR3 DNA reads TGTGCCACCAGCAGAGAGGGTAGCGGGAGGCAAGATACGCAGTATTTT. It is translated as CATSREGSGRQDTQYF.

Only a few counts were recorded for this clonotype. The V and J genes are TRBV7-2 and TRBJ2-1; D is uncertain. The germline CDR1 and CDR2 sequences are SGHTA and FQGNSA. Trimming left V 5 bases short and J 2 bases short, with 7 bases between. CDR3 length: 13 amino acids. The CDR3 protein is CASSVTTYNEQFF. The CDR3 DNA follows: TGTGCCAGCAGCGTAACCACCTACAATGAGCAGTTCTTC.

For the CDR3, the DNA is TGCAGTGCTTACCCAGGGGGCGTCACTCAGCCCCAGCATTTT. It specifies CSAYPGGVTQPQHF. The rearrangement uses TRBV20-1 and TRBJ1-5; TRBD1 agrees at 8 bases. The germline V gene encodes CDR1 DFQATT and CDR2 SNEGSKA (reference sequence). V lost 5 bases, J lost 6 bases, and 9 bases stayed unmatched. This CDR3 is built from 14 residues.

A few counts support this clonotype. The chain couples TRBV5-1 to TRBJ2-7, with TRBD1 as a possible D gene (6 bases). The CDR3 contains 15 residues. Trimming took 2 bases from V and 5 from J, leaving 17 bases between them. Germline CDR1 reads SGHRS; CDR2 reads YFSETQ. The chain's CDR3 is CASSLSQGPLNEQYF. CDR3 DNA sequence: TGCGCCAGCAGCTTAAGCCAGGGGCCATTGAACGAGCAGTACTTC.

About this clonotype: A much larger clone differs by one base, so this may be a read error. The V gene is TRBV29-1, the J gene TRBJ2-3, with 8 bases identical to TRBD1. CDR3 length: 16 residues. The germline V gene encodes CDR1 SQVTM and CDR2 ANQGSEA. J was trimmed by 0 bases and V by 4 bases; bases with no gene match: 9. The CDR3 sequence: CSVGRRDRRSTDTQYF. In nucleotides, the CDR3 is TGCAGCGTTGGAAGAAGGGACAGGAGGAGCACAGATACGCAGTATTTT.

The chain recombines TRBV30 with TRBJ2-5, with 8 bases matching TRBD2. The germline V gene encodes CDR1 GTSNPN and CDR2 SVGIG (reference sequence). With V trimmed by 1 base and J by 5 bases, 12 bases remained unmatched. The CDR3 contains 16 residues. The CDR3 spells CAWSATGTRYRETQYF. CDR3 nucleotide sequence: TGTGCCTGGAGTGCGACCGGGACTAGGTATCGGGAGACCCAGTACTTC.

J is TRBJ1-2 and V is TRBV20-1; D is perhaps TRBD1 (5 bases). The CDR3 has 15 residues. Germline CDR1 and CDR2: DFQATT and SNEGSKA (reference sequence). V gave up 0 bases and J gave up 2 bases, with 13 bases separating them. As DNA, the CDR3 is TGCAGTGCTAGAGAACCATTGGACATAAACTATGGCTACACCTTC. This gives the protein CSAREPLDINYGYTF.

The chain has TRBV11-2 and TRBJ2-1, with no clear D. CDR1 and CDR2 (germline): SGHAT, FQNNGV. V was trimmed by 4 bases and J by 5 bases, leaving 9 bases between them. The length of the CDR3 is 13 residues. The DNA of the CDR3 is TGTGCCAGCAGCTCACGGCCGGACAATGAGCAGTTCTTC. As protein: CASSSRPDNEQFF.

This rearrangement joins TRBV27 to TRBJ2-7; D may be TRBD2 (5 bases). CDR3 size: 15 residues. Per germline, CDR1 MNHEY and CDR2 SMNVEV (reference sequence). The ends were cut back, 0 bases at V and 3 bases at J, with 12 bases in the middle. The CDR3 region is CASSLSNLAGYEQYF. CDR3 nucleotides: TGTGCCAGCAGTTTATCGAACCTAGCCGGCTACGAGCAGTACTTC.

This clonotype has only one observation. The chain couples TRBV4-1 to TRBJ2-2; D is uncertain. The V gene lost 5 bases and the J gene lost 4 bases, with 8 bases spanning the gap. The CDR3 sequence is 13 residues long. Germline V gene data show CDR1 as MGHRA and CDR2 as YSYEKL. The DNA of the CDR3 is TGCGCCAGCAGCATAGGGTTCACCGGGGAGCTGTTTTTT. Residues: CASSIGFTGELFF.

J is TRBJ2-7 and V is TRBV19, with D tentatively TRBD1 (6 bases). The CDR3 extends over 15 amino acids. Germline V gene lookup returns CDR1 LNHDA and CDR2 SQIVND (reference sequence). The V gene lost 5 bases and the J gene lost 2 bases, with 16 bases spanning the gap. In DNA, the CDR3 is TGTGCCAGTAGTCCCAACCGGGACACCACCTACGAGCAGTACTTC. Protein product: CASSPNRDTTYEQYF.

V and J are TRBV6-1 and TRBJ2-1; 12 bases fit TRBD2. The CDR3 sequence is 15 residues long. Trimming cost V 6 bases and J 10 bases; bases outside gene matches: 10. The V gene's germline CDR1 is MNHNS and CDR2 SASEGT. In DNA, the CDR3 is TGTGCCAGCAGCCGAACTAGCGGGAGGTGGGGGGAGCAGTTCTTC. The encoded protein is CASSRTSGRWGEQFF.

This clonotype was found a few times. The chain has TRBV7-2 and TRBJ1-2; 7 positions match TRBD1. The CDR3 loop spans 15 amino acids. Trimming at V came to 4 bases and at J to 4 bases, leaving 9 bases not matched to a gene. CDR1 and CDR2 from the germline V gene are SGHTA and FQGNSA. DNA of the CDR3: TGTGCCAGCAGCTCCTGGACAGGCGACCCCTATGGCTACACCTTC. This gives the protein CASSSWTGDPYGYTF. The full variable domain, with the rest looked up from reference TRBV7-2 and TRBJ1-2, is GAGVSQSPSNKVTEKGKDVELRCDPISGHTALYWYRQSLGQGLEFLIYFQGNSAPDKSGLPSDRFSAERTGGSVSTLTIQRTQQEDSAVYLCASSSWTGDPYGYTFGSGTRLTVV.

The chain carries TRBV7-9 and TRBJ1-6, with TRBD1 as a possible D gene (6 bases). The CDR3 is 15 amino acids. Germline V gene sequence: CDR1 SEHNR, CDR2 FQNEAQ (reference sequence). The V end was cut by 0 bases, the J end by 7 bases, with 10 bases between. CDR3 protein: CASSLAQGQNSPLHF. The CDR3, as DNA: TGTGCCAGCAGCTTAGCGCAGGGGCAGAATTCACCCCTCCACTTT.

This clonotype has only a few counts. This chain joins TRBV20-1 and TRBJ1-6; tentatively, D is TRBD1 (5 bases). The CDR3 is made up of 14 amino acids. With 3 bases removed from V and 14 bases from J, the gap between germline ends came to 20 bases. Germline V gene data show CDR1 as DFQATT and CDR2 as SNEGSKA (reference sequence). The CDR3 loop is CSASLGAKRVTLHF. CDR3 in DNA: TGCAGTGCTAGTCTAGGGGCGAAAAGGGTAACCCTCCACTTT.